This T cell receptor (beta chain) was sequenced in a study of CD8 T cells in ankylosing spondylitis. A single record per CDR3 protein comes from TCRdb applying MiXCR to the 5' RACE reads. Of roughly 69,000 distinct CDR3 sequences detected, approximately 5% appear once; the ten largest clones hold around 2%. This clonotype was seen many times. Germline CDR1 LGHNA, CDR2 YSLEER. The length of the CDR3 is 16 residues. V shed 1 base and J 6 bases; nucleotides not matched to a gene: 11. This sequence was found in a male donor with ankylosing spondylitis or in good health (not recorded which). The specimen sequenced was blood, either unsorted or a sorted T cell fraction (not recorded which). The chain combines TRBV4-3 with TRBJ1-2, with 7 bases that match TRBD1. The CDR3 loop reads CASSQALLDRVDGYTF. The DNA for the CDR3 is TGCGCCAGCAGCCAAGCGTTACTAGACAGGGTGGATGGCTACACCTTC.